This T cell receptor (beta chain) was observed in a study of CD8+ T cells in alopecia areata. In regard to this clone: Its target is unknown.

Study-level findings and limits: Tofacitinib significantly brought down scalp clonality and expanded CD8+ clones among top 100. Sequence data from scalp samples additionally include resident alphabeta T cells of normal skin.

In each case, RNA was isolated and then reverse transcribed into cDNA as the sequencing template. The repertoire was sequenced with immunoSEQ multiplex PCR; TCRdb's copy has only in-frame clones and lacks some. The profile shows 100,000 to 150,000 clones, around 60% of them singletons. Trimming stripped 5 bases from V and 5 bases from J, with 15 bases between. CDR3 length: 14 amino acids. The germline V gene has CDR1 ENHRY and CDR2 SYGVKD. Treatment specified: oral pan-JAK inhibitor, 5-10 mg twice daily. Those with alopecia areata gave lesional scalp punch biopsies and peripheral blood. Investigators sorted PBMCs to obtain both CD4+ and CD8+ T cells.

The chain has TRBV10-3 and TRBJ2-5; D is unclear. The sequence was obtained from a human donor with alopecia areata. Sample: CD4+ T cells sorted from blood, taken at week 4, from a patient treated with tofacitinib. The CDR3 DNA reads as TGTGCCATCAGTAGTACGCTCACCAGCGAGACCCAGTACTTC. Translation gives CAISSTLTSETQYF.